This T cell receptor beta chain was profiled in a study of blood T cell repertoires in COVID-19. Turning to the study itself: The United States, Italy and Spain supplied acute and convalescent COVID-19 samples.

This study enrolled people aged 18 to 89 from about two dozen US geographic areas. Participants' own reports of clinical history determined their cohort assignment. Generated by immunoSEQ multiplex PCR, the TCRdb table keeps only in-frame clones and is missing some. The data hold 300,000 to 500,000 clones, with approximately 88% observed a single time. V lost 5 bases to trimming and J lost 8 bases, with 12 bases between them. This CDR3 has 12 residues. Germline lookup yields CDR1 LNHDA and CDR2 SQIVND (reference sequence). The chain combines TRBV19 with TRBJ1-1; the D gene is possibly TRBD1 (6 bases). Sequenced material: PBMCs or T cells enriched from blood (not recorded which). The clonotype originates from a woman aged 40 to 50 with acute COVID-19. The CDR3: CASSFRTEEAFF. CDR3 coding DNA: TGTGCCAGTAGTTTCAGGACAGAGGAAGCTTTCTTT.